The present TCR beta chain was sequenced within a study of T cells after yellow fever vaccination. Notes on the study in general: Most primary-vaccination clones recurred post-booster (about 96% CD4, about 87% CD8).

This clonotype showed up just a few times. Its specificity is not known. 5'RACE template switching added a universal primer site and UMIs to TCR cDNA. TCRdb processed the 5' RACE reads anew with MiXCR; each CDR3 protein has one entry. The profile shows some 320,000 distinct CDR3 sequences, 8.7% of them singletons. V dropped 0 bases and J dropped 2 bases, with 15 bases sitting between them. CDR1 is SGHNT and CDR2 is YYREEE in the germline V gene (reference sequence). This CDR3 contains 17 residues. The material sequenced was PBMCs, taken on the day of the first yellow fever vaccination. The chain combines TRBV5-4 with TRBJ2-1, with D maybe TRBD2 (7 bases). The sequence came from a man in his late teens or twenties who received the YFV17D yellow fever vaccine. The CDR3 here is CASSLVAGATPYNEQFF. The CDR3 DNA is TGTGCCAGCAGCTTGGTCGCGGGGGCAACGCCCTACAATGAGCAGTTCTTC.